The present TCR beta chain was sequenced within a study of shared clonotypes between healthy human individuals. V was clipped by 0 bases and J by 1 base, with 6 bases between them. From germline, CDR1 is SGHVS and CDR2 FQNEAQ. The CDR3 is 14 amino acids. Sorted-subset replicate PCR reactions were performed with roughly 200 ng DNA, corresponding to about 30,000 T cell genomes. Repertoires were generated with immunoSEQ multiplex PCR, while TCRdb's copy carries only in-frame clones and drops some. The profile covers around 350,000 clones, with 70% to 75% appearing a single time and about 10% taken by the ten largest. Study results and limitations: Sharing across four donors was highest in naive CD4 (roughly 5%) and lowest in memory CD8 (roughly 0.4%). Generally, naive subsets came out with larger estimated richness than memory subsets. Few donors limited the genetic and exposure-history diversity represented.

Note on this clone: What it binds is not known.

This chain links TRBV7-8 with TRBJ1-1; D unclear. The TCR originated in a man aged 25-45 years in good health. The sample comprised memory CD4+ T cells sorted from blood. Regarding subset: CD45RA-negative fraction. The CDR3 reads CASSLAFPNTEAFF. The CDR3 region has the DNA TGTGCCAGCAGCTTAGCGTTTCCGAACACTGAAGCTTTCTTT.